Listed here are 18 T cell receptor beta chains from one sample, sequenced in a study of blood T cell repertoires in COVID-19. The table came from immunoSEQ multiplex PCR; TCRdb's copy has only in-frame clones and leaves some out. The repertoire holds approximately 110,000 clones, with roughly 80% as singletons. The material sequenced was peripheral blood. Receptor source: a middle-aged man with acute or convalescent COVID-19.

The chain employs TRBV6-5 and TRBJ1-2, with a possible D match to TRBD1 (6 bases). Between the trimmed V and J ends, which lost 4 bases and 10 bases, there was a span of 22 bases. Per the germline V gene, CDR1 is MNHEY and CDR2 is SVGAGI. The CDR3 sequence is 15 residues long. CDR3 sequence: CASSSWGETGRDYTF. As DNA, the CDR3 is TGTGCCAGCAGTTCCTGGGGTGAGACAGGACGGGACTACACCTTC.

This clone has only a few counts. The chain links TRBV30 to TRBJ1-1; 9 positions agree with TRBD1. The CDR3 contains 14 residues. V shed 3 bases, J shed 9 bases, and the junction held 11 bases outside the gene matches. CDR1 is GTSNPN and CDR2 is SVGIG in the germline V gene (reference sequence). DNA for the CDR3: TGTGCCTGGAGCTTCGGGACAGGGATCCCCAAAGCTTTCTTT. Its protein product is CAWSFGTGIPKAFF.

The gene calls are TRBV28 and TRBJ2-4; 7 bases map to TRBD1. V lost 6 bases, J lost 4 bases, and 9 bases stayed unmatched. The CDR3 totals 15 residues. Germline assignment: CDR1 MDHEN and CDR2 SYDVKM. CDR3 sequence (DNA): TGTGCCAGCAGACCTTCCGGGACAGATAAAAACATTCAGTACTTC. Translation gives CASRPSGTDKNIQYF.

This chain uses TRBV25-1 with TRBJ2-5; 12 bases are shared with TRBD1. The CDR3 is 17 residues long. The V gene's germline CDR1 is MGHDK and CDR2 SYGVNS. J lost 5 bases, V lost 4 bases, and 11 bases had no gene match. The CDR3 DNA reads as TGTGCCAGCAGTGCCCTGGTGGGACAGGGGGCGGAGGAGACCCAGTACTTC. It translates to CASSALVGQGAEETQYF.

The V gene is TRBV7-2, the J gene TRBJ1-3; D may be TRBD1 (6 bases). This CDR3 is built from 17 residues. V dropped 2 bases and J dropped 1 base, with 15 bases sitting between them. Germline values: CDR1 SGHTA, CDR2 FQGNSA. Written as DNA, the CDR3 is TGTGCCAGCAGCTTAATGGGACACCGGCAGTCTGGAAACACCATATATTTT. Translated: CASSLMGHRQSGNTIYF.

V gene TRBV7-8 combines with J gene TRBJ1-1; the D gene is possibly TRBD1 (5 bases). Germline V gives CDR1 SGHVS, CDR2 FQNEAQ. Trimming removed 5 bases from V and 5 bases from J, with 21 bases in between. The CDR3 has 16 amino acids. The CDR3 is CASSPMGSRGGTEAFF. In DNA, the CDR3 is TGTGCCAGCAGCCCAATGGGGTCCCGGGGGGGAACTGAAGCTTTCTTT.

V is TRBV25-1 and J is TRBJ1-2, with D possibly matching TRBD1 (5 bases). Germline V CDR1 and CDR2: MGHDK, SYGVNS. V lost 1 base and J lost 7, with 10 bases in between. This CDR3 comprises 13 residues. The CDR3 is CASSESWGLGYTF. The CDR3 coding sequence is TGTGCCAGCAGTGAATCATGGGGCCTTGGCTACACCTTC.

Here the CDR3 reads CASSPPVPTGVRQPQHF. The CDR3 DNA follows: TGTGCCAGCAGTCCCCCAGTCCCTACAGGGGTAAGGCAGCCCCAGCATTTT. The V call is TRBV28, the J call TRBJ1-5; 7 nucleotides line up with TRBD1. J was trimmed by 7 bases and V by 5 bases; bases with no gene match: 17. In germline, CDR1 is MDHEN, CDR2 SYDVKM. The CDR3 contains 17 residues. The whole variable domain, remainder taken from reference TRBV28 and TRBJ1-5, is DVKVTQSSRYLVKRTGEKVFLECVQDMDHENMFWYRQDPGLGLRLIYFSYDVKMKEKGDIPEGYSVSREKKERFSLILESASTNQTSMYLCASSPPVPTGVRQPQHFGDGTRLSIL.

The V call is TRBV5-6, the J call TRBJ1-1, with a weak D call TRBD1 (5 bases). The CDR3 sequence is 14 residues long. Trimming took off 3 bases at V and 0 bases at J, with 9 bases between the two ends. The germline gives CDR1 SGHDT, CDR2 YYEEEE. The CDR3 loop is CASSSTDLNTEAFF. The CDR3 DNA sequence: TGTGCCAGCAGCTCGACAGACTTGAACACTGAAGCTTTCTTT.

This clone was recorded once. V gene TRBV19 combines with J gene TRBJ1-1; 7 bases are shared with TRBD1. The CDR3 consists of 13 residues. Per the germline V gene, CDR1 is LNHDA and CDR2 is SQIVND (reference sequence). With V trimmed by 5 bases and J by 7 bases, 7 bases remained unmatched. Here the CDR3 reads CASSYTRTGEAFF. The CDR3 DNA follows: TGTGCCAGTAGTTATACCCGGACAGGTGAAGCTTTCTTT.

This clone was seen only once. The V and J genes are TRBV28 and TRBJ2-2; TRBD1 is a possible D gene (7 bases). The germline CDR1 and CDR2 sequences are MDHEN and SYDVKM. Trimming took 5 bases from V and 2 from J, leaving 12 bases between them. The CDR3 has 15 amino acids. The CDR3 spells CASSPGGQNTGELFF. DNA of the CDR3: TGTGCCAGCAGTCCAGGGGGGCAAAACACCGGGGAGCTGTTTTTT.

The chain has TRBV19 and TRBJ2-5; no firm D call. Trimming left V 1 base short and J 5 bases short, with 8 bases between. The CDR3 runs 13 residues. Germline V lookup: CDR1 LNHDA, CDR2 SQIVND (reference sequence). The CDR3, as DNA: TGTGCCAGTAGTATAGCCGGGTTGGAGACCCAGTACTTC. This translates into CASSIAGLETQYF.

Only a few counts were recorded for this clone. The chain's CDR3 is CASSRRRGGGFSTDTQYF. In DNA, the CDR3 is TGTGCCAGCAGCCGACGCCGCGGGGGGGGTTTTAGCACAGATACGCAGTATTTT. The chain couples TRBV11-2 to TRBJ2-3; the match to TRBD2 covers 9 bases. The CDR3 is 18 amino acids. Germline trimming cut 5 bases from V and 0 bases from J; bases unmatched to any gene: 12. Germline V CDR1 and CDR2: SGHAT, FQNNGV.

The chain links TRBV27 to TRBJ1-5, with D unclear. With 3 bases removed from V and 0 bases from J, the gap between germline ends came to 3 bases. This CDR3 contains 13 residues. Germline values: CDR1 MNHEY, CDR2 SMNVEV (reference sequence). Here the CDR3 DNA reads TGTGCCAGCAGTTTTTATAGCAATCAGCCCCAGCATTTT. Translation: CASSFYSNQPQHF.

This chain links TRBV4-1 with TRBJ1-2; D gene unclear. Germline lookup yields CDR1 MGHRA and CDR2 YSYEKL. The CDR3 length is 15 residues. Deletions cut 2 bases from V and 7 bases from J, with 17 bases between. Written as DNA, the CDR3 is TGCGCCAGCAGCCAATCTAGTTTAGGTGTAGCTGGCTACACCTTC. Protein sequence: CASSQSSLGVAGYTF.

This clone was counted only a few times. This chain joins TRBV20-1 and TRBJ1-2; 8 positions match TRBD1. The V gene end was trimmed by 3 bases and the J gene end by 3 bases; junction bases not matched to a gene: 9. The CDR3 extends over 15 amino acids. Looked up from germline, CDR1 is DFQATT and CDR2 is SNEGSKA (reference sequence). In nucleotides, the CDR3 is TGCAGTGCTAGTTCGGCAGGGGGCGGCGACTATGGCTACACCTTC. Protein product: CSASSAGGGDYGYTF.

This clone came up once. J is TRBJ1-3 and V is TRBV10-1, with 7 bases aligning to TRBD1. The V gene's germline CDR1 is WNHNN and CDR2 SYGVQD (reference sequence). V gave up 6 bases and J gave up 2 bases; unmatched junction bases: 1. The CDR3 sequence is 13 residues long. CDR3 coding DNA: TGCGCCAGCAGCGGGACAGCTGGAAACACCATATATTTT. It encodes CASSGTAGNTIYF.

The CDR3 spells CASSLGHLYGYTF. In DNA form, the CDR3 reads TGTGCCAGCAGTTTAGGGCACCTCTATGGCTACACCTTC. The J gene is TRBJ1-2, the V gene TRBV12-3 or TRBV12-4, with D unresolved. V was pared by 1 base and J by 4 bases, with 7 bases between. The CDR3 has 13 amino acids.